This passage covers 22 T cell receptor beta chains from one sample sequenced in a study of brain T cells in children with intractable seizures. Clones were sequenced by immunoSEQ multiplex PCR, and TCRdb holds only the in-frame ones, with some missing. This sample yields a few hundred thousand clones, of which more than 85% are seen a single time; roughly 5.7% belongs to the top ten. The time point here: blood from clinic visit 5 months post-surgery; TSC patient then seizure free. This sample comprised peripheral blood, obtained roughly 5 months after surgery. All receptors come from a boy under three years old with tuberous sclerosis and intractable seizures.

CDR3 amino acids: CASSYSSSGGGVQFF. The DNA for the CDR3 is TGTGCCAGCAGTTACTCGTCTAGCGGGGGGGGTGTGCAGTTCTTC. This chain uses TRBV6-5 with TRBJ2-1; 12 positions match TRBD2. Unmatched junction bases numbered 6, after V lost 0 bases and J lost 12 bases. There are 15 residues in the CDR3. Germline V CDR1 and CDR2: MNHEY, SVGAGI.

The chain couples TRBV19 to TRBJ2-3; D tentatively reads TRBD1 or TRBD2 (5 bases each). The CDR3 length is 15 residues. Germline lookup yields CDR1 LNHDA and CDR2 SQIVND (reference sequence). The V end was cut by 3 bases, the J end by 4 bases, with 14 bases between. CDR3 sequence: CASSIGATRSDTQYF. CDR3 in DNA: TGTGCCAGTAGTATCGGGGCGACGAGATCAGATACGCAGTATTTT.

The V gene is TRBV5-4, the J gene TRBJ2-3; D perhaps matches TRBD2 (5 bases). Germline V gives CDR1 SGHNT, CDR2 YYREEE (reference sequence). Trimming cost V 0 bases and J 0 bases, with 8 bases left between them. The CDR3 covers 15 residues. CDR3 sequence: CASSLVGSSTDTQYF. In DNA, the CDR3 is TGTGCCAGCAGCTTGGTAGGGAGTAGCACAGATACGCAGTATTTT. The entire variable domain, with the rest obtained from reference TRBV5-4 and TRBJ2-3, is as follows: ETGVTQSPTHLIKTRGQQVTLRCSSQSGHNTVSWYQQALGQGPQFIFQYYREEENGRGNFPPRFSGLQFPNYSSELNVNALELDDSALYLCASSLVGSSTDTQYFGPGTRLTVL.

The genes are TRBV29-1 and TRBJ2-3, with TRBD2 as a possible D gene (5 bases). The length of the CDR3 is 15 residues. Germline V gene sequence: CDR1 SQVTM, CDR2 ANQGSEA. V was clipped by 8 bases and J by 0 bases, with 18 bases between them. CDR3 sequence (DNA): TGCAGCCTCCCCGGTGGAGGAACTAGCACAGATACGCAGTATTTT. Its protein product is CSLPGGGTSTDTQYF.

The chain links TRBV19 to TRBJ2-2; D not resolved. The V and J ends lost 3 bases and 5 bases respectively, with 22 bases between them. This CDR3 region has 18 residues. Germline loops: CDR1 LNHDA, CDR2 SQIVND (reference sequence). CDR3 nucleotides: TGTGCCAGTAGTATCGGAGACACACAACGGTGGTGGACCGGGGAGCTGTTTTTT. Protein sequence: CASSIGDTQRWWTGELFF. Drawing the rest from reference TRBV19 and TRBJ2-2, the complete variable domain is DGGITQSPKYLFRKEGQNVTLSCEQNLNHDAMYWYRQDPGQGLRLIYYSQIVNDFQKGDIAEGYSVSREKKESFPLTVTSAQKNPTAFYLCASSIGDTQRWWTGELFFGEGSRLTVL.

Only one count was recorded for this clone. The V call is TRBV7-3, the J call TRBJ2-2, with D possibly being TRBD1 (6 bases). The CDR3 has 16 amino acids. Trimming pared 1 base from V and 0 bases from J, leaving 9 bases between. CDR1 is SGHTA and CDR2 is FQGTGA in the germline V gene. The CDR3 sequence is CASSLNRAANTGELFF. DNA of the CDR3: TGTGCCAGCAGCTTAAACAGGGCGGCGAACACCGGGGAGCTGTTTTTT.

The gene calls are TRBV15 and TRBJ2-1, with D unclear. The V gene lost 5 bases and the J gene lost 2 bases, with 22 bases spanning the gap. This CDR3 comprises 18 residues. Germline V gives CDR1 LNHNV, CDR2 YYDKDF (reference sequence). The CDR3 sequence: CATSFGRSKPAPYNEQFF. In nucleotides, the CDR3 is TGTGCCACCAGCTTCGGCCGTTCCAAGCCGGCCCCCTACAATGAGCAGTTCTTC.

The CDR3 region has the DNA TGTGCCACCAGCAGAGATCTGGAGGGGTCAGGGCAAGAGACCCAGTACTTC. The encoded protein is CATSRDLEGSGQETQYF. The V call is TRBV15, the J call TRBJ2-5; D is possibly TRBD2 (6 bases). Germline assignment: CDR1 LNHNV and CDR2 YYDKDF (reference sequence). Trimming stripped 0 bases from V and 2 bases from J, with 16 bases between. This CDR3 region has 17 residues.

V gene TRBV5-1 combines with J gene TRBJ1-2, with D unclear. Trimming pared 8 bases from V and 7 bases from J, leaving 12 bases between. The germline gives CDR1 SGHRS, CDR2 YFSETQ. The CDR3 contains 11 residues. The CDR3 reads CASTAGAGYTF. As DNA, the CDR3 is TGCGCCAGTACGGCAGGAGCTGGCTACACCTTC.

The chain joins TRBV5-4 to TRBJ2-7; D ambiguous. Germline V gives CDR1 SGHNT, CDR2 YYREEE (reference sequence). The V and J ends lost 2 bases and 2 bases respectively, with 11 bases between them. The CDR3 is made up of 14 amino acids. CDR3 sequence: CASSFSPTPYEQYF. Written as DNA, the CDR3 is TGTGCCAGCAGCTTCTCTCCCACCCCCTACGAGCAGTACTTC.

The V and J genes are TRBV30 and TRBJ2-3, with D maybe TRBD1 (6 bases). V was trimmed by 4 bases and J by 2 bases, leaving 25 bases between them. CDR3 size: 18 residues. Germline V gene data show CDR1 as GTSNPN and CDR2 as SVGIG (reference sequence). This CDR3 is CAWKPRGNEGTHTDTQYF. As DNA, the CDR3 is TGTGCCTGGAAACCAAGGGGGAATGAGGGCACACACACAGATACGCAGTATTTT.

V is TRBV27 and J is TRBJ1-1; no definite D call. The CDR3 length is 13 residues. Trimming stripped 2 bases from V and 1 base from J, with 5 bases between. Germline V lookup: CDR1 MNHEY, CDR2 SMNVEV (reference sequence). CDR3 nucleotide sequence: TGTGCCAGCAGTTTACATTCGAACACTGAAGCTTTCTTT. Its protein is CASSLHSNTEAFF.

The chain employs TRBV21-1 and TRBJ1-1. TRBV21-1 is annotated as a pseudogene. CDR3 size: 20 residues. The CDR3 bases are TGTGCCAGCAGCAAAGCGCTTGTTTGGGATCGGCGATTATTTGAAACTGAAGCTTTCTTT. Protein sequence: CASSKALVWDRRLFETEAFF.

The chain combines TRBV5-1 with TRBJ1-4, with D unclear. The CDR3 loop spans 14 amino acids. The germline gives CDR1 SGHRS, CDR2 YFSETQ. The V end was cut by 0 bases, the J end by 4 bases, with 7 bases between. CDR3 coding DNA: TGCGCCAGCAGCTTGGAACGAAATAATGAAAAACTGTTTTTT. This translates into CASSLERNNEKLFF.

The chain is built from TRBV7-9 and TRBJ1-5; D gene ambiguous. This CDR3 is built from 15 residues. V was shortened by 3 bases and J by 6 bases, with 15 bases between the two germline ends. Germline assignment: CDR1 SEHNR and CDR2 FQNEAQ (reference sequence). The CDR3 DNA follows: TGTGCCAGCAGCTTCAATTCGGGAGGGCCTCAGCCCCAGCATTTT. Translation gives CASSFNSGGPQPQHF.

The chain couples TRBV10-2 to TRBJ1-1, with TRBD1 identical over 12 bases. V shed 8 bases, J shed 2 bases, and the junction held 6 bases outside the gene matches. Germline CDR1 WSHSY, CDR2 SAAADI. The CDR3 has 15 amino acids. This CDR3 reads CASSRDRGRNTEAFF. CDR3 sequence (DNA): TGCGCCAGCTCCCGGGACAGGGGGCGAAACACTGAAGCTTTCTTT.

The V and J genes are TRBV30 and TRBJ2-7; D ambiguous. Trimming pared 4 bases from V and 0 bases from J, leaving 13 bases between. This CDR3 comprises 14 residues. The germline V gene encodes CDR1 GTSNPN and CDR2 SVGIG (reference sequence). CDR3 region: CAWKADLRSYEQYF. CDR3 DNA: TGTGCCTGGAAAGCTGACCTTCGCTCCTACGAGCAGTACTTC.

This chain links TRBV7-8 with TRBJ1-2; maybe TRBD1 (5 bases). Trimming stripped 5 bases from V and 4 bases from J, with 14 bases between. Per germline, CDR1 SGHVS and CDR2 FQNEAQ. The CDR3 runs 14 residues. The CDR3 loop is CASSGAAVFYGYTF. The DNA of the CDR3 is TGTGCCAGCAGCGGGGCCGCGGTTTTCTATGGCTACACCTTC.

The chain combines TRBV12-3 or TRBV12-4 with TRBJ1-1; D is undetermined. Trimming pared 3 bases from V and 11 bases from J, leaving 13 bases between. CDR3 length: 12 amino acids. The CDR3 DNA reads as TGTGCCAGCAGTTTGGCCCAAGGCAAGGCTTTCTTT. This codes for CASSLAQGKAFF.

The V call is TRBV11-2, the J call TRBJ1-5; 8 bases map to TRBD1. Losses at the gene ends were 5 bases for V and 6 bases for J; bases not matched to a gene: 3. Germline V CDR1 and CDR2: SGHAT, FQNNGV. CDR3 length: 13 residues. The CDR3, as DNA: TGTGCCAGCAGCCAACAGGGGGGTCAGCCCCAGCATTTT. Translated, it gives CASSQQGGQPQHF. Combining the CDR3 with reference TRBV11-2 and TRBJ1-5 gives the whole variable domain EAGVAQSPRYKIIEKRQSVAFWCNPISGHATLYWYQQILGQGPKLLIQFQNNGVVDDSQLPKDRFSAERLKGVDSTLKIQPAKLEDSAVYLCASSQQGGQPQHFGDGTRLSIL.

CDR3: CASSQADRGTEAFF. The CDR3 DNA sequence: TGCGCCAGCAGCCAAGCGGACAGGGGCACTGAAGCTTTCTTT. The rearrangement uses TRBV4-1 and TRBJ1-1, with 9 bases aligning to TRBD1. This CDR3 comprises 14 residues. Looked up from germline, CDR1 is MGHRA and CDR2 is YSYEKL. V gave up 1 base and J gave up 4 bases; unmatched junction bases: 1.

V gene TRBV5-4 combines with J gene TRBJ2-1; no reliable D call. Trimming took off 3 bases at V and 5 bases at J, with 6 bases between the two ends. This CDR3 is 12 amino acids long. Germline loops: CDR1 SGHNT, CDR2 YYREEE (reference sequence). The chain's CDR3 is CASSSQDNEQFF. CDR3 bases: TGTGCCAGCAGCTCGCAGGACAATGAGCAGTTCTTC.